This paragraph covers one T cell receptor (beta chain) sequence. Its target is unknown. This specimen comes from a study of vaccination and CD4 T cells after COVID-19. Overall study: The convalescent group had six males, four females, seven Caucasians, two Asians, one multiracial.

Oncomine TCR Beta short-read sequencing was applied to DNA from cultured CD4+ T cells. TCRdb redid the calling of the PCR reads with MiXCR, one entry per CDR3 protein. The sample records more than 25,000 distinct CDR3 sequences, about 60% being singletons. Treatment given: roughly ten-day PBMC culture with coronavirus spike peptide pools or control peptides (ViraFEST assay). The specimen was CD4+ T cells from blood, cultured in vitro, collected after SARS-CoV-2 vaccination. This receptor was identified in a human donor who received a COVID-19 vaccine.

CDR3 sequence (DNA): TGTGCCAGCAGCCGACAGGTCATGAACACTGAAGCTTTCTTT. Residues: CASSRQVMNTEAFF. The chain links TRBV7-2 to TRBJ1-1; the D gene is possibly TRBD1 (6 bases). CDR1 is SGHTA and CDR2 is FQGNSA in the germline V gene. The CDR3 sequence is 14 residues long. V shed 5 bases and J shed 0 bases, with 10 bases lying between them.